The entry that follows covers one TCR beta chain sequence. This sample was included in a study of blood T cell repertoires in COVID-19. Whole-study context: Some COVID-19 samples were acute and others convalescent; all came from the United States, Italy and Spain. T cells, B-cell-depleted T cells, or PBMCs provided the cDNA or gDNA that served as material.

In the authors' methods: Estimates of nucleated cell counts were drawn from the amplification of reference gene primers. Sequencing used immunoSEQ multiplex PCR; TCRdb keeps in-frame clones, though not all of them. D and trimming come from the DNA, and the V and J calls and clone size come from that table. The sample consists of 150,000 to 200,000 clones, approximately 88% of them appearing once. The CDR3 consists of 15 residues. The germline V gene encodes CDR1 SGHRS and CDR2 YFSETQ. V was pared by 4 bases and J by 1 base, with 13 bases between. The V call is TRBV5-1, the J call TRBJ2-3, with TRBD2 as a possible D gene (6 bases). Sequenced input: peripheral blood. This receptor was identified in a young woman with acute or convalescent COVID-19. The CDR3 nucleotides are TGCGCCAGCAGCCCCGGGAGCAGTGGCACAGATACGCAGTATTTT. Its protein product is CASSPGSSGTDTQYF.